This TCR beta chain was documented in a study of control samples from healthy donors and cancer patients. V lost 4 bases to trimming and J lost 7 bases; unmatched junction nucleotides: 6. The CDR3 extends over 14 amino acids. Germline V gene lookup returns CDR1 SGDLS and CDR2 YYNGEE. Generated by immunoSEQ multiplex PCR, the TCRdb table keeps only in-frame clones and is missing some. Its listing shows about 190,000 clones. Sequencing was done on a sample of blood. J is TRBJ2-1 and V is TRBV9, with 9 bases matching TRBD1. This receptor was obtained from a woman younger than 45 in good health. The CDR3 region has the DNA TGTGCCAGCAGCCCCGGGACAGGGAGGAATGAGCAGTTCTTC. Amino acid sequence: CASSPGTGRNEQFF.